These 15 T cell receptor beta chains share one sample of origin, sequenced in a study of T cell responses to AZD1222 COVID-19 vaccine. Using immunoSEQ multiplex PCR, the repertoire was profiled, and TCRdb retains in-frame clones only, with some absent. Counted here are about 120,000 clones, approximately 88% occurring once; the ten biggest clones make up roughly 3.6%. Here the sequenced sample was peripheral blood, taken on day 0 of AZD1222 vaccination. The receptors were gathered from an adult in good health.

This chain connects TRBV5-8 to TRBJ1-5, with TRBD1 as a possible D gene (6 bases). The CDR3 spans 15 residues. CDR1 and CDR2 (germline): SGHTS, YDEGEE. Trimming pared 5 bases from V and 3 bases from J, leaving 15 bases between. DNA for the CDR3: TGTGCCAGCAGACGAACAGGGAGGTCCAATCAGCCCCAGCATTTT. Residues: CASRRTGRSNQPQHF.

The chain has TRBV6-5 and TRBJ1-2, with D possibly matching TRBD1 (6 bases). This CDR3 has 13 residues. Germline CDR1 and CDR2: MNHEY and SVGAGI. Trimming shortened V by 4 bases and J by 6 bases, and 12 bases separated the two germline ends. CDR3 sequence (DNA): TGTGCCAGCAGTTTGCAAGGGGGGGATGGCTACACCTTC. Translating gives CASSLQGGDGYTF.

The CDR3 nucleotides read TGTGCCAGCAGCTCGAAAACCGAGGTTGCGCGAATAGTAGGAGAGACCCAGTACTTC. This gives the protein CASSSKTEVARIVGETQYF. V is TRBV5-4 and J is TRBJ2-5; D not certain. Germline CDR1 reads SGHNT; CDR2 reads YYREEE (reference sequence). Trimming pared 3 bases from V and 4 bases from J, leaving 28 bases between. This CDR3 is built from 19 residues.

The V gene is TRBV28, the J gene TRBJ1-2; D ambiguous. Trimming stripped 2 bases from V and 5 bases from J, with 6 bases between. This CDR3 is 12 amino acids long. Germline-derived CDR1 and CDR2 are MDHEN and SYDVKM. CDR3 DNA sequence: TGTGCCAGCAGTTTAGTTGAGTATGGCTACACCTTC. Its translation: CASSLVEYGYTF.

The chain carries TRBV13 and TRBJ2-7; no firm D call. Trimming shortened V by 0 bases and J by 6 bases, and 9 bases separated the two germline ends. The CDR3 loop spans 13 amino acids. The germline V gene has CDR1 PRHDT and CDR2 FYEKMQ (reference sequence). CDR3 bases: TGTGCCAGCAGCTTAGGAGTCGGCGGCGAGCAGTACTTC. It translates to CASSLGVGGEQYF. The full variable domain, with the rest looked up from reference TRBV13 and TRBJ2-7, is AAGVIQSPRHLIKEKRETATLKCYPIPRHDTVYWYQQGPGQDPQFLISFYEKMQSDKGSIPDRFSAQQFSDYHSELNMSSLELGDSALYFCASSLGVGGEQYFGPGTRLTVT.

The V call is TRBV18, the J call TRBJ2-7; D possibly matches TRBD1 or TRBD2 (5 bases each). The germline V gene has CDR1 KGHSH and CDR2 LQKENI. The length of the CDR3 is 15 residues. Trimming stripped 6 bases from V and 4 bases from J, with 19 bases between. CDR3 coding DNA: TGTGCCAGCTCCCCCGGGCAGGGAGAGGGTTACGAGCAGTACTTC. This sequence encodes CASSPGQGEGYEQYF.

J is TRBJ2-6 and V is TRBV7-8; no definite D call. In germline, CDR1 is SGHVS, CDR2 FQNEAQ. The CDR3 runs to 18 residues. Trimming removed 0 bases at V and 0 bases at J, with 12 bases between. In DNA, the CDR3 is TGTGCCAGCAGCTTAGCCCGGACGACCCGCTCTGGGGCCAACGTCCTGACTTTC. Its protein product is CASSLARTTRSGANVLTF.

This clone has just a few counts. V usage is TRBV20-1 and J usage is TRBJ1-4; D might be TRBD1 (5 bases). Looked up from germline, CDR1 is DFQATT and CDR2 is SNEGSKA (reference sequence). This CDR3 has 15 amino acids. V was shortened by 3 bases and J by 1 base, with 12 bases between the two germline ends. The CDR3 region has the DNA TGCAGTGCTAGTAGAGACAGCGGAACTAATGAAAAACTGTTTTTT. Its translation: CSASRDSGTNEKLFF.

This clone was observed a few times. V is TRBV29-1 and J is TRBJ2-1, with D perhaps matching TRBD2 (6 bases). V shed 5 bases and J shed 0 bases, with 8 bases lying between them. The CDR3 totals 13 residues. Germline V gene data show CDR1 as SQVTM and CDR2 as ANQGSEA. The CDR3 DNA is TGCAGCGTTCTGGGGGGCTCCTACAATGAGCAGTTCTTC. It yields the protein CSVLGGSYNEQFF.

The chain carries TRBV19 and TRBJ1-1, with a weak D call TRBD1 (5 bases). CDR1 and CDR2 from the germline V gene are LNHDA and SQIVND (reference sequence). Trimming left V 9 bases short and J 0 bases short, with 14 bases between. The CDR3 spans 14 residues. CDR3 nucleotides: TGTGCCAGCCAAACGGGACGGATGAACACTGAAGCTTTCTTT. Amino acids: CASQTGRMNTEAFF.

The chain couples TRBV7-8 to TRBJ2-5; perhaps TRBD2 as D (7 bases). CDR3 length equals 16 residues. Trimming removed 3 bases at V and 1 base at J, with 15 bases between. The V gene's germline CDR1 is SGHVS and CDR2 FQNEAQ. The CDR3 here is CASSFTNRGGQETQYF. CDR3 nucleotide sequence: TGTGCCAGCAGCTTCACCAATAGGGGGGGCCAAGAGACCCAGTACTTC. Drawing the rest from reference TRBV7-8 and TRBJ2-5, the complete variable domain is GAGVSQSPRYKVAKRGQDVALRCDPISGHVSLFWYQQALGQGPEFLTYFQNEAQLDKSGLPSDRFFAERPEGSVSTLKIQRTQQEDSAVYLCASSFTNRGGQETQYFGPGTRLLVL.

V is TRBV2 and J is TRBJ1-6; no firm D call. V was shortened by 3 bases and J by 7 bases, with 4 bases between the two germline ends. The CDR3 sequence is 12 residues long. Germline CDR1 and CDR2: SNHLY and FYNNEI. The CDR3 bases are TGTGCCAGCAGTGATTCCAATTCACCCCTCCACTTT. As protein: CASSDSNSPLHF.

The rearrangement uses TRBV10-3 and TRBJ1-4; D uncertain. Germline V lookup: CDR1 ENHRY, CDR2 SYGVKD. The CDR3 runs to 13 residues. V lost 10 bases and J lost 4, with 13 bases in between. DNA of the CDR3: TGTGCCACCAAGACGGGAGATAATGAAAAACTGTTTTTT. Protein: CATKTGDNEKLFF.

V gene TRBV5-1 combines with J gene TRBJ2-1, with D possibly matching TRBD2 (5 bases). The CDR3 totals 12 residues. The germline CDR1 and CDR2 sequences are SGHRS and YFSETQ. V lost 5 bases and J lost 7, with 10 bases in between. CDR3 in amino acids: CASRLGWNEQFF. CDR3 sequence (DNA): TGCGCCAGCAGACTAGGATGGAATGAGCAGTTCTTC.

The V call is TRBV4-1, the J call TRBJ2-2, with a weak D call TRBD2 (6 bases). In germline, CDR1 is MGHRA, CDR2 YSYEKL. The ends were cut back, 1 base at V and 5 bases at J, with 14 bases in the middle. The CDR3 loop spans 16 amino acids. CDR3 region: CASSQGFGGWTGELFF. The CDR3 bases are TGCGCCAGCAGCCAAGGTTTTGGGGGGTGGACCGGGGAGCTGTTTTTT.